The TCR beta chain described here comes from a study of blood T cells in healthy people across ages (dated by TCRdb to 2014 to 2015). Study-level background: In model experiments, template switching captured about one uniquely barcoded TCR beta cDNA molecule for every two T cells. The study measured age-related changes in TCR beta repertoire diversity using deep sequencing normalized with unique cDNA molecular identifiers. Four age groups were formed from the donors: young (average roughly 15 years), middle-aged (approximately 40), aged (62) and long-lived (about 75). To avoid experimental bias, donors of different ages were distributed randomly across sequencing lanes. For two donors (one aged 18 to 29 and one aged 80 or older), the study analyzed two additional independent replicas of 1 million unique cDNA reads from the same blood draw.

The library was built by means of 5' RACE. Sequencing was carried out with an Illumina HiSeq 2500. A second roughly 7 to 11 cycle PCR used a sample-barcoded 5' primer and a J-beta primer mix. A unique molecular identifier was introduced onto each TCR beta cDNA molecule by a template-switch 5' adaptor carrying 12 random nucleotides. Each sample yielded at least 2.5 million CDR3-containing paired-end reads. All of the RNA was converted into first-strand cDNA using the Mint cDNA synthesis kit, with a TRBC-specific oligonucleotide serving as the primer. All cDNA was treated with uracil-DNA glycosylase and then went through a first 18-cycle PCR with the universal primers M1SS and BC2_uni_R. The paper's processing steps were these. For normalization, 1 million high-quality reads, each with a distinct molecular identifier, were randomly selected from each sample. Instead of being binned into consensus sequences, reads that shared molecular identifiers were thrown out. CDR3 identification, clonotype clustering and error correction used MiTCR with a Q25 quality threshold and the strictest error-elimination algorithm. A nonparametric unseen species model using Euler transformation provided a lower-bound estimate of total TCR beta diversity. TCRdb applied fastp at Q25 and MiXCR to the public reads, then kept only in-frame beta chains. Rows matching on CDR3 protein sequence are summarized as one entry with the most common DNA and genes. V and J calls and clone size were set by TCRdb, not the authors. This sample is represented by about 580,000 distinct CDR3 sequences; roughly 48% of them were singletons. Of the sample, 20% to 25% falls within the top ten clones.

CDR1 and CDR2 are drawn from the germline V gene (reference sequence): SEHNR, FQNEAQ. V is cut by 1 base and J by 7 bases, and the space between the germline ends is 4 bases. CDR3 length: 11 amino acids, cysteine to phenylalanine. Solely the CDR3 DNA is kept, with 33 bases framed from the first base. Paper-wide results and their limitations: Total diversity estimates from one million sequenced T cells were considered lower bounds and underestimates. Compared with the aged group, the long-lived group had more naive CD4+ T cells, fewer expanded clones and increased TCR diversity, a pattern suggesting age selection. Bulk unsorted PBMC profiling prevented conclusive comparison of naive and antigen-experienced compartments. There was a strong correlation between observed TCR beta diversity and the percentage of naive T cells measured by flow cytometry. Observed TCR beta diversity per million T cells fell roughly linearly with age, and a significant reduction was already apparent by age roughly 40. Donor CMV infection status was unknown, potentially confounding age-related changes in expanded clonotypes.

As regards this clonotype: Its antigen specificity is not known. Per-base quality was not reported, and no clone a single base away is much larger than it.

The donors were about 40 Caucasian individuals from Russia, aged roughly 6 to 90 years, who were systemically healthy. Ten milliliters of peripheral blood were drawn from each donor into EDTA-treated Vacutainer tubes. Ficoll-Paque density-gradient centrifugation was used to isolate PBMCs, with at least 6.5 million per sample. Total RNA was extracted from PBMCs with Trizol reagent, with at least 6 micrograms obtained per sample. For every donor, flow cytometry on a PBMC aliquot measured the percentage of naive CD45RAhigh/CD27high T cells. Sequencing input: blood. This receptor chain uses TRBV7-9 and TRBJ1-2, with no reliable assignment of the D segment. The TCR comes from a man at least 80 years old in good health. The CDR3 amino acid sequence is: CASSLVRGYTF. The DNA sequence is as follows: TGTGCCAGCAGCTTAGTGCGTGGCTACACCTTC.